Below are 16 T cell receptor beta chains sequenced from a single sample in a study of regulatory and conventional T cells in RAG deficiency. Profiled with immunoSEQ multiplex PCR; TCRdb holds only in-frame clones, not every one. The table has some 28,000 clones, 90% to 95% seen once. The sorted regulatory T cells were CD4+, CD25-high and CD127-low, with genomic DNA sequenced. These data were also filed under a second study, of regulatory T cells. From that second work: Primers: 52 TRBV forward and 13 TRBJ reverse.

Sequencing was done on a sample of Tregs sorted from blood. The receptors stem from a human donor in good health.

The chain is built from TRBV5-1 and TRBJ2-6; D gene uncertain. Trimming removed 0 bases from V and 0 bases from J, with 4 bases in between. The CDR3 extends over 15 amino acids. CDR1 and CDR2 (germline): SGHRS, YFSETQ. The CDR3 protein is CASSLGRSGANVLTF. The CDR3 coding sequence is TGCGCCAGCAGCTTGGGACGCTCTGGGGCCAACGTCCTGACTTTC.

CDR3 DNA: TGCAGTGCTACCCAAGAGACCCAGTACTTC. Translated: CSATQETQYF. This chain joins TRBV20-1 and TRBJ2-5; D unresolved. Germline assignment: CDR1 DFQATT and CDR2 SNEGSKA (reference sequence). V was pared by 4 bases and J by 1 base, with 1 base between. The CDR3 is made up of 10 amino acids.

The rearrangement uses TRBV25-1 and TRBJ1-1; the D is unclear. There are 13 residues in the CDR3. Trimming removed 4 bases from V and 1 base from J, with 7 bases in between. CDR1 MGHDK and CDR2 SYGVNS come from the germline V gene. CDR3 coding DNA: TGTGCCAGCAGTGCTCAATCGAACACTGAAGCTTTCTTT. The encoded protein is CASSAQSNTEAFF.

The rearrangement uses TRBV5-4 and TRBJ1-3; D call uncertain. The CDR3 totals 14 residues. Germline CDR1 is SGHNT and CDR2 is YYREEE (reference sequence). V was trimmed by 2 bases and J by 2 bases, leaving 8 bases between them. The DNA of the CDR3 is TGTGCCAGCAGCTTCGGCTCCCCTGGAAACACCATATATTTT. It is translated as CASSFGSPGNTIYF.

The rearrangement joins TRBV7-9 to TRBJ2-7; perhaps TRBD2 as D (5 bases). Germline CDR1 reads SEHNR; CDR2 reads FQNEAQ (reference sequence). The CDR3 runs to 16 residues. V was shortened by 1 base and J by 0 bases, with 13 bases between the two germline ends. As DNA, the CDR3 is TGTGCCAGCAGCTTAGAGCGATATGGGAGCTCCTACGAGCAGTACTTC. The encoded protein is CASSLERYGSSYEQYF.

The CDR3 DNA reads TGTGCCAGCAGCTTCCGCAGGGTATGGAGCTCCTACGAGCAGTACTTC. Its protein product is CASSFRRVWSSYEQYF. V and J are TRBV5-8 and TRBJ2-7, with D possibly matching TRBD1 (5 bases). CDR3 length: 16 residues. Germline-derived CDR1 and CDR2 are SGHTS and YDEGEE. With 2 bases removed from V and 0 bases from J, the gap between germline ends came to 15 bases.

This chain joins TRBV5-6 and TRBJ1-3; D possibly corresponds to TRBD1 (5 bases). The CDR3 loop spans 19 amino acids. Trimming took 0 bases from V and 4 from J, leaving 23 bases between them. Germline assignment: CDR1 SGHDT and CDR2 YYEEEE. CDR3 protein: CASSLALNTLWGRGNTIYF. The DNA of the CDR3 is TGTGCCAGCAGCTTGGCTTTGAACACCCTTTGGGGGAGAGGAAACACCATATATTTT.

The chain links TRBV4-2 to TRBJ2-3; D is undetermined. V gave up 4 bases and J gave up 0 bases, with 17 bases separating them. The CDR3 contains 17 residues. Per the germline V gene, CDR1 is LGHNA and CDR2 is YNFKEQ. CDR3 region: CASSLEQSIGSTDTQYF. DNA for the CDR3: TGTGCCAGCAGCCTAGAGCAGTCAATTGGGAGCACAGATACGCAGTATTTT.

This rearrangement joins TRBV5-1 to TRBJ1-1, with TRBD1 identical over 12 bases. The CDR3 length is 15 residues. Germline assignment: CDR1 SGHRS and CDR2 YFSETQ. The ends lost 2 bases at V and 12 bases at J; junction bases unmatched: 11. The CDR3 spells CASSFNPGQGAWTFF. The CDR3 coding sequence is TGCGCCAGCAGCTTTAATCCGGGACAGGGGGCGTGGACTTTCTTT.

J is TRBJ2-1 and V is TRBV30; weak D call: TRBD2 (7 bases). The germline gives CDR1 GTSNPN, CDR2 SVGIG (reference sequence). The CDR3 is 14 residues long. V lost 1 base to trimming and J lost 8 bases, with 15 bases between them. The CDR3 bases are TGTGCCTGGAGTGGGGGGGGGCTCTTGTATGAGCAGTTCTTC. This encodes CAWSGGGLLYEQFF.

The rearrangement joins TRBV15 to TRBJ1-2, with 8 bases that match TRBD1. The CDR3 has 14 residues. Germline V gene lookup returns CDR1 LNHNV and CDR2 YYDKDF (reference sequence). Unmatched junction bases numbered 6, after V lost 3 bases and J lost 6 bases. CDR3 amino acids: CATSRRTGGDGYTF. In nucleotides, the CDR3 is TGTGCCACCAGCAGGCGTACAGGGGGTGATGGCTACACCTTC.

The sample holds a few counts of this clone. This chain links TRBV9 with TRBJ1-5; D may be TRBD1 (5 bases). The CDR3 loop spans 15 amino acids. The V gene's germline CDR1 is SGDLS and CDR2 YYNGEE. The V and J ends lost 0 bases and 4 bases respectively, with 11 bases between them. DNA of the CDR3: TGTGCCAGCAGCGTAGGAGACAGATTAAATCAGCCCCAGCATTTT. It specifies CASSVGDRLNQPQHF.

V is TRBV6-1 and J is TRBJ1-2; 9 positions agree with TRBD1. CDR3 length: 14 residues. Per germline, CDR1 MNHNS and CDR2 SASEGT. V gave up 2 bases and J gave up 8 bases; unmatched junction bases: 6. CDR3 nucleotide sequence: TGTGCCAGCAGTGAATCGGGACAGGGAGAAGGCTACACCTTC. It specifies CASSESGQGEGYTF.

The CDR3 nucleotides read TGTGCCAGCAGTGAGTACGAGCAGTACTTC. Protein: CASSEYEQYF. J is TRBJ2-7 and V is TRBV2, with D unclear. Trimming removed 3 bases from V and 4 bases from J, with 1 base in between. This CDR3 is built from 10 residues. Germline CDR1 SNHLY, CDR2 FYNNEI.

The chain recombines TRBV27 with TRBJ2-6; D remains ambiguous. The V gene lost 6 bases and the J gene lost 3 bases, with 9 bases spanning the gap. From germline, CDR1 is MNHEY and CDR2 SMNVEV (reference sequence). The CDR3 has 14 amino acids. The CDR3 DNA reads TGTGCCAGCAGCGGCAGGCTTGGGGCCAACGTCCTGACTTTC. Encoded protein: CASSGRLGANVLTF.

In regard to this clone: Its ends do not fully match the called genes, so a read error is possible. This chain links TRBV6-5 with TRBJ2-7, with D unresolved. This CDR3 is built from 11 residues. CDR1 MNHEY and CDR2 SVGAGI come from the germline V gene. The CDR3 region has the DNA TGTGCCAGCAGTAACTCCTACGAGCAGTACTTC. Amino acid sequence: CASSNSYEQYF.